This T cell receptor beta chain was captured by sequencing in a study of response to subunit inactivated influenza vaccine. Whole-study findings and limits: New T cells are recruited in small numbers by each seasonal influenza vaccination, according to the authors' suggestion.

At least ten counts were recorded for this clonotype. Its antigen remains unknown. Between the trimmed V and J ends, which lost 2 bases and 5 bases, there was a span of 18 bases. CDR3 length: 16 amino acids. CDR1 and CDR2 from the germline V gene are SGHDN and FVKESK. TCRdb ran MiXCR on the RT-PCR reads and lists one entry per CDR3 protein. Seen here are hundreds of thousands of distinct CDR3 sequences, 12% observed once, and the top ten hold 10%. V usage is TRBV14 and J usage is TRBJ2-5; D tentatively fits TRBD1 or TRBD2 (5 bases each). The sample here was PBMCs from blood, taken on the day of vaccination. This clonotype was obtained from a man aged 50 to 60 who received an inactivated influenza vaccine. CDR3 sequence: CASSQRPGTTYETQYF. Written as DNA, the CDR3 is TGTGCCAGCAGCCAAAGGCCCGGGACCACTTATGAGACCCAGTACTTC.